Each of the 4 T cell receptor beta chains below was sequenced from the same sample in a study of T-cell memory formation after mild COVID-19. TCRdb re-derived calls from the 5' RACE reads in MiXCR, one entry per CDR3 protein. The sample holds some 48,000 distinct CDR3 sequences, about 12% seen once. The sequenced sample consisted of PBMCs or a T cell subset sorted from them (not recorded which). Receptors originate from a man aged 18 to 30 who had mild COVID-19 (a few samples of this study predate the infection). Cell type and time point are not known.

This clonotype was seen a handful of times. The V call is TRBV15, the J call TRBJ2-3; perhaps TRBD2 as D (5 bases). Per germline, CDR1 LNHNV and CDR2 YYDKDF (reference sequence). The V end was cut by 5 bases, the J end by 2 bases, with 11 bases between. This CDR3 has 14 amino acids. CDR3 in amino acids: CATSPGSPTDTQYF. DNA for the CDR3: TGTGCCACCAGCCCGGGATCCCCCACAGATACGCAGTATTTT.

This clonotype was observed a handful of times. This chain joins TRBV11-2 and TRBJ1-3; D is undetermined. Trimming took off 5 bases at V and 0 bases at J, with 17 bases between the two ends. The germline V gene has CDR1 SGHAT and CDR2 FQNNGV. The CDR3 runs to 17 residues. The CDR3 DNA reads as TGTGCCAGCAGCCAAACGGACGCCGCGAGCTCTGGAAACACCATATATTTT. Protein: CASSQTDAASSGNTIYF.

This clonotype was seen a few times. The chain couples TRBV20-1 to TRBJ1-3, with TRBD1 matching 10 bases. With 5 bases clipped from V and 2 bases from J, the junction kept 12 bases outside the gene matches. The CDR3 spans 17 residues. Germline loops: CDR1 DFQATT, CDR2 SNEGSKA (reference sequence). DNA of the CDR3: TGCAGTGCTCCCCGGGACAGGGGTCGGGCGGCTGGAAACACCATATATTTT. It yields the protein CSAPRDRGRAAGNTIYF.

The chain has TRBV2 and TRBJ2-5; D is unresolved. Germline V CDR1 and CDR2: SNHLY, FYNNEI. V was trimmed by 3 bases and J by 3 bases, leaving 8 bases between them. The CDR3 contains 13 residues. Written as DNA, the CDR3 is TGTGCCAGCAGTGATCGCAGGAAAGAGACCCAGTACTTC. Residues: CASSDRRKETQYF.